This T cell receptor (beta chain) was sequenced during a study of T cell clonotyping in hematopoietic cell transplantation. Sequenced by immunoSEQ multiplex PCR; TCRdb stores in-frame clones only, minus some. The sample records 4,500 to 5,000 clones, less than 95% being singletons. Germline V gene sequence: CDR1 SGHRS, CDR2 YFSETQ. V was cut by 1 base and J by 2 bases, with 7 bases left in between. CDR3 length: 14 residues. The chain links TRBV5-1 to TRBJ1-5; D gene unclear. The receptor was isolated from a man aged 40-49 years in good health. Some clones in this sample may be carry-over from other donors' samples. The specimen was peripheral blood mononuclear cells. The CDR3 DNA is TGCGCCAGCAGCTTGACGTGGGGCAATCAGCCCCAGCATTTT. Translating it yields CASSLTWGNQPQHF.